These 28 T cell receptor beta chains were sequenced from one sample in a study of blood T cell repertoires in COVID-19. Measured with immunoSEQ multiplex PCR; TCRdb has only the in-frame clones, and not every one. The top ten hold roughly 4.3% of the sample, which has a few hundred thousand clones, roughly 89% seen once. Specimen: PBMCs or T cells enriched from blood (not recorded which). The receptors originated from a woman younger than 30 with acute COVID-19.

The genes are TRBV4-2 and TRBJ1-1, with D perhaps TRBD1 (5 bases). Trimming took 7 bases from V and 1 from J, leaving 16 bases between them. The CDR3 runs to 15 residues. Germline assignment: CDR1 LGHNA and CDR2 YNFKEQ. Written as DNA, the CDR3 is TGTGCCAGCATTTCCCTGGGGCAGACGAACACTGAAGCTTTCTTT. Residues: CASISLGQTNTEAFF.

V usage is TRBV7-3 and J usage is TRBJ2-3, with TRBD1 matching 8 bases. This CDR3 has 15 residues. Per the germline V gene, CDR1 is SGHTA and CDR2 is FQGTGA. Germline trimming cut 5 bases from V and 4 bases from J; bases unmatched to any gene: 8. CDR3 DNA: TGTGCCAGCAGCGTCAGGGGGCAATGGGCAGATACGCAGTATTTT. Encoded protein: CASSVRGQWADTQYF.

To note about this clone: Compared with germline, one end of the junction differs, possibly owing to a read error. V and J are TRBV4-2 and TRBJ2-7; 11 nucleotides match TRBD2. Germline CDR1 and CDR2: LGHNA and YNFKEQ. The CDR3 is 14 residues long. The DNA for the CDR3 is TGTGCCAGCAGCCAAGAGACTAGCGGGGAAACGTTGGACTTC. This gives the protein CASSQETSGETLDF.

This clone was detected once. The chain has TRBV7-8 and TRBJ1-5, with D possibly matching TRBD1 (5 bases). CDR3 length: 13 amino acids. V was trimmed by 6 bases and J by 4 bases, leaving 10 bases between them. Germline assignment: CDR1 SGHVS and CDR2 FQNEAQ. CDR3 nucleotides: TGTGCCAGCAGTACACAGGAAAATCAGCCCCAGCATTTT. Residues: CASSTQENQPQHF.

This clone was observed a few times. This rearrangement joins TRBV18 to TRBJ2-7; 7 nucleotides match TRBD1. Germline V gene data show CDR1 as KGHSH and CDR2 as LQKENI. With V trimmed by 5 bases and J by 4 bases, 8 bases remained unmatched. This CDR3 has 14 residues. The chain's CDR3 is CASSAGTAAYEQYF. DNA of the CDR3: TGTGCCAGCTCAGCCGGGACAGCCGCGTACGAGCAGTACTTC. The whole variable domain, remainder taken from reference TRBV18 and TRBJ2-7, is NAGVMQNPRHLVRRRGQEARLRCSPMKGHSHVYWYRQLPEEGLKFMVYLQKENIIDESGMPKERFSAEFPKEGPSILRIQQVVRGDSAAYFCASSAGTAAYEQYFGPGTRLTVT.

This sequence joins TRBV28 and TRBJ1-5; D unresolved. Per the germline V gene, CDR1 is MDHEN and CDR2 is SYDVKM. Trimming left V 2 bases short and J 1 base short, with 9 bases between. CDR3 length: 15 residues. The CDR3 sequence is CASSLNNRSNQPQHF. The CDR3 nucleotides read TGTGCCAGCAGTTTAAACAACAGAAGCAATCAGCCCCAGCATTTT.

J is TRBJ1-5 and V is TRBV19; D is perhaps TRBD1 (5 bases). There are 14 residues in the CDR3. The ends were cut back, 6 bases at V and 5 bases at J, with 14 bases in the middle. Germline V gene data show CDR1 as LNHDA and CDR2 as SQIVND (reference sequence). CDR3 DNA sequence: TGTGCCAGTAGCAATGGGGGGTCCTATCAGCCCCAGCATTTT. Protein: CASSNGGSYQPQHF.

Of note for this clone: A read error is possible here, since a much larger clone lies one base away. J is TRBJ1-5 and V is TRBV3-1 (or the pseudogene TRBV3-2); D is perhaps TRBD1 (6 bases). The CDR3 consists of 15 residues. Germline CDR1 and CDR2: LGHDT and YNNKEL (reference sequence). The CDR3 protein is CASSQDTTGNQSQHF. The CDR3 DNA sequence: TGTGCCAGCAGCCAAGATACGACAGGAAATCAGTCCCAGCATTTT.

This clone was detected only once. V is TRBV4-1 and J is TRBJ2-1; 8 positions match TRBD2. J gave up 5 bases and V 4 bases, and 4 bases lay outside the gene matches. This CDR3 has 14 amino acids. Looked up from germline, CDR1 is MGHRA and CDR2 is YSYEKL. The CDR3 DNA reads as TGCGCCAGCAGCCCGGGACTAGACGACAATGAGCAGTTCTTC. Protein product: CASSPGLDDNEQFF.

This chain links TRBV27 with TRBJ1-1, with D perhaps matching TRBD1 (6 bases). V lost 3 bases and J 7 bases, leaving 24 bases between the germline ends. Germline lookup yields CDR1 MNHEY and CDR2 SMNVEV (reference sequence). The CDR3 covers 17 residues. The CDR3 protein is CASSFLQPQGHPREAFF. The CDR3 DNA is TGTGCCAGCAGTTTCCTCCAACCCCAGGGGCACCCACGTGAAGCTTTCTTT.

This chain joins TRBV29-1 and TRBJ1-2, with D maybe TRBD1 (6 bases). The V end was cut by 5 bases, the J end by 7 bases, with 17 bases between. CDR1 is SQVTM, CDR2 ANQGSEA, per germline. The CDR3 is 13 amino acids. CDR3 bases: TGCAGCGTTCGAACAGGGCTAGGTGGTGGCTACACCTTC. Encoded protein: CSVRTGLGGGYTF.

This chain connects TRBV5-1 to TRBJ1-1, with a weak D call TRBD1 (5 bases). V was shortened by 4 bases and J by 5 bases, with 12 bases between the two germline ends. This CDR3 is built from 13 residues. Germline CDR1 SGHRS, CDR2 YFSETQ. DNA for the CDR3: TGCGCCAGCAGCCTGGCGGGGGAGACTGAAGCTTTCTTT. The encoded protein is CASSLAGETEAFF.

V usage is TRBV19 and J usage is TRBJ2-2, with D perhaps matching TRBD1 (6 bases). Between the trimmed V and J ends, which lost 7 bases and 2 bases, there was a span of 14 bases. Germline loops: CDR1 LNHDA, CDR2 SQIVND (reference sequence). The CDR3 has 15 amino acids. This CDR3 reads CASTLVTGNTGELFF. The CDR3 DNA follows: TGTGCCAGTACTTTGGTGACAGGTAACACCGGGGAGCTGTTTTTT.

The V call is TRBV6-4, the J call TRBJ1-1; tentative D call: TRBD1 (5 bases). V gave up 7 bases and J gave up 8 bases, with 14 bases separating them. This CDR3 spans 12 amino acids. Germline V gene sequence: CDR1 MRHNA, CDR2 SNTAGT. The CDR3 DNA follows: TGTGCCAGCAACCTGGGGCAGAAGGAAGCTTTCTTT. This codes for CASNLGQKEAFF.

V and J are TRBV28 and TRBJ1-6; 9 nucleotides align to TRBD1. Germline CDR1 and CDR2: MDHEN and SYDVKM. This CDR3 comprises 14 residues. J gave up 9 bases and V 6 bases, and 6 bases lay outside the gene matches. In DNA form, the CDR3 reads TGTGCCAGCAGCTCCACAGGGGGCACTTCACCCCTCCACTTT. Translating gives CASSSTGGTSPLHF. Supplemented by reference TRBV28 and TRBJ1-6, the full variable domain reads DVKVTQSSRYLVKRTGEKVFLECVQDMDHENMFWYRQDPGLGLRLIYFSYDVKMKEKGDIPEGYSVSREKKERFSLILESASTNQTSMYLCASSSTGGTSPLHFGNGTRLTVT.

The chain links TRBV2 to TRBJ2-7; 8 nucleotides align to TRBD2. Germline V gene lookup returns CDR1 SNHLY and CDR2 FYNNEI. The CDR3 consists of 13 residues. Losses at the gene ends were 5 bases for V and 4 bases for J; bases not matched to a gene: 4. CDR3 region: CASSRSGSYEQYF. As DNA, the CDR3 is TGTGCCAGCAGTCGCAGCGGGAGTTACGAGCAGTACTTC.

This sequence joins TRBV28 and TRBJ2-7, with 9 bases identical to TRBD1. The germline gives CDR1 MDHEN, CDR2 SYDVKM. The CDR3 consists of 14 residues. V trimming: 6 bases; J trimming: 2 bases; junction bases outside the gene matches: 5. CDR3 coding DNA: TGTGCCAGCAGCCCGGGACAGGGTACCTACGAGCAGTACTTC. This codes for CASSPGQGTYEQYF.

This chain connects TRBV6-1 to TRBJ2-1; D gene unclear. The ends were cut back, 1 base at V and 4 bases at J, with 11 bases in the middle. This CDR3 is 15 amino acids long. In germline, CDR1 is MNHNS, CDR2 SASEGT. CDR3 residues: CASSEEGDWYNEQFF. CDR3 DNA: TGTGCCAGCAGTGAAGAAGGAGACTGGTACAATGAGCAGTTCTTC.

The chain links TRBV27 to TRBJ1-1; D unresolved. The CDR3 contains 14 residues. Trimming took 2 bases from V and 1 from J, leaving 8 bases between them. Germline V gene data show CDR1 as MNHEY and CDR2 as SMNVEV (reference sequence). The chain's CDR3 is CASSLSGRNTEAFF. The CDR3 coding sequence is TGTGCCAGCAGTTTAAGTGGCAGGAACACTGAAGCTTTCTTT.

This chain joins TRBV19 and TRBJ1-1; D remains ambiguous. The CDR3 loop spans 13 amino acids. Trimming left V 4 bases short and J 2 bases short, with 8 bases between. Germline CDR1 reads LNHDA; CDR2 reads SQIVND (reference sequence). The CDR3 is CASSKTQNTEAFF. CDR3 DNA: TGTGCCAGTAGTAAAACACAAAACACTGAAGCTTTCTTT.

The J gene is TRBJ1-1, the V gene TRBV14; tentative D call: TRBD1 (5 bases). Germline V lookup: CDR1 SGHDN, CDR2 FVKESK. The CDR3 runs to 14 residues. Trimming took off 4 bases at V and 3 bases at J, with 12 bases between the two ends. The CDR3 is CASSLGLRDTEAFF. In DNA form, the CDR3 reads TGTGCCAGCAGCCTGGGACTTCGGGACACTGAAGCTTTCTTT.

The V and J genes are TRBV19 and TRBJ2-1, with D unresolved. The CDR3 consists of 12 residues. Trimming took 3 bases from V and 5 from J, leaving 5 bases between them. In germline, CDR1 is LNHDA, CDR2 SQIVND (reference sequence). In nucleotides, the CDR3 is TGTGCCAGTAGTATGAGCGACAATGAGCAGTTCTTC. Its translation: CASSMSDNEQFF. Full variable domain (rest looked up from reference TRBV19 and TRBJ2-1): DGGITQSPKYLFRKEGQNVTLSCEQNLNHDAMYWYRQDPGQGLRLIYYSQIVNDFQKGDIAEGYSVSREKKESFPLTVTSAQKNPTAFYLCASSMSDNEQFFGPGTRLTVL.

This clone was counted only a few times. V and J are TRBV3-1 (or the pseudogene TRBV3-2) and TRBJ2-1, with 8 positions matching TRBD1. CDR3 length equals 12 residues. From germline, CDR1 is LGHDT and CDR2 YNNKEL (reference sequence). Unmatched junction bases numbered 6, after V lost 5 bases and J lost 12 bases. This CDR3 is CASSSDRGTQFF. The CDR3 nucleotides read TGTGCCAGCAGCTCAGACAGGGGTACGCAGTTCTTC.

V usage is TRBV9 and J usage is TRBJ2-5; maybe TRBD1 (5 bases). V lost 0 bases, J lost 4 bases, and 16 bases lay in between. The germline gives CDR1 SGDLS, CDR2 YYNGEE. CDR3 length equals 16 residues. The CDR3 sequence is CASSVGAGRLVETQYF. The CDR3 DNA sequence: TGTGCCAGCAGCGTAGGGGCAGGGCGTTTGGTAGAGACCCAGTACTTC. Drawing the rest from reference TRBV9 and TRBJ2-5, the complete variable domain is DSGVTQTPKHLITATGQRVTLRCSPRSGDLSVYWYQQSLDQGLQFLIQYYNGEERAKGNILERFSAQQFPDLHSELNLSSLELGDSALYFCASSVGAGRLVETQYFGPGTRLLVL.

The CDR3 loop reads CASSPGHRDGYTF. CDR3 in DNA: TGTGCCAGCAGTCCCGGACATCGGGATGGCTACACCTTC. V gene TRBV12-3 or TRBV12-4 combines with J gene TRBJ1-2; a weak D match, TRBD1 (5 bases). The CDR3 contains 13 residues. V shed 5 bases and J shed 6 bases, with 13 bases lying between them.

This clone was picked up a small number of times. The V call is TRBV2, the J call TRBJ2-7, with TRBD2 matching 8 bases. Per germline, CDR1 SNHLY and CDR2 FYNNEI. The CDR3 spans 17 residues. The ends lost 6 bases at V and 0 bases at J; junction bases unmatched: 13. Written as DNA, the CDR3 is TGTGCCAGCAGAGCCCTATATCCAAGCGGGAGCTCCTACGAGCAGTACTTC. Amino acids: CASRALYPSGSSYEQYF.

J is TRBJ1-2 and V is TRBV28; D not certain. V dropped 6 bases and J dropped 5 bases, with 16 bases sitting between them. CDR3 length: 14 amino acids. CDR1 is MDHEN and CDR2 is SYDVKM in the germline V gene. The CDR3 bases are TGTGCCAGCAGCCGTAGCGGGGTGGGATATGGCTACACCTTC. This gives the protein CASSRSGVGYGYTF.

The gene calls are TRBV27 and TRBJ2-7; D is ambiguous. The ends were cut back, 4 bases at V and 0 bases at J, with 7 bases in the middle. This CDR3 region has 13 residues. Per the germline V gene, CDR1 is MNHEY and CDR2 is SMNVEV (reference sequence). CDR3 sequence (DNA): TGTGCCAGCAGTTCCCTGAGCTCCTACGAGCAGTACTTC. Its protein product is CASSSLSSYEQYF.